This T cell receptor (beta chain) is from a study of sequential checkpoint blockade in melanoma. As for the study in general: Matched biopsies came pretreatment and at week 13 for some 22 patients.

The method was immunoSEQ multiplex PCR; TCRdb's version includes in-frame clones alone and lacks a portion of them. This table holds approximately 2,300 clones, 20% to 25% found once. The CDR3 contains 13 residues. V lost 4 bases, J lost 1 base, and 8 bases lay in between. CDR1 and CDR2 from the germline V gene are MNHGY and SAAAGT. By share, this clone counts as medium-sized (0.01 to 0.1%). Its antigen is unidentified. The treatment here: randomized to nivolumab then ipilimumab (arm A) or the reverse (arm B). Patients had received no earlier DNA-damaging chemotherapy. Study-level findings and limits: For nivolumab-first patients, baseline tumor clonality was associated with response.

This chain links TRBV6-8 with TRBJ2-7; maybe TRBD1 (6 bases). The receptor was derived from a human donor with melanoma. Sequenced material: tumor tissue (inferred from file names), taken from a patient given nivolumab and ipilimumab in sequence. CDR3 sequence reads: CASSFGQSYEQYF. CDR3 sequence (DNA): TGTGCCAGCAGTTTCGGACAGTCCTACGAGCAGTACTTC.